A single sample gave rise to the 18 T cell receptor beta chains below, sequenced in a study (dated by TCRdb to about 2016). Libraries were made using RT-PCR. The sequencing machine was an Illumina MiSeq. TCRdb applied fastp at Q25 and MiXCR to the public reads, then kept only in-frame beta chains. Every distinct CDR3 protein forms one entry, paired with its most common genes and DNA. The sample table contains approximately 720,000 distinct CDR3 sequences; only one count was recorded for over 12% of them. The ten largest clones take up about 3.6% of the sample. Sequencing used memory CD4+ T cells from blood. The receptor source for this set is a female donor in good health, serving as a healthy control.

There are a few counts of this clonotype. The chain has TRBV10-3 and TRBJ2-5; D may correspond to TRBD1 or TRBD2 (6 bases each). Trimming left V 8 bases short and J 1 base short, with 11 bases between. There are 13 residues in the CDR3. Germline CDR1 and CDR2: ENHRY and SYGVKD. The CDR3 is CAIRTGAQETQYF. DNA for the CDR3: TGTGCCATCCGGACGGGGGCCCAAGAGACCCAGTACTTC.

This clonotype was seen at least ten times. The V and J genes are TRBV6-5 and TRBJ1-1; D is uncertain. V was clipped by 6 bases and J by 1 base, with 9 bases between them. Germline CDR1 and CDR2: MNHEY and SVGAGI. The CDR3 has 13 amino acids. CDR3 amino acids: CASSGLANTEAFF. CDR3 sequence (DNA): TGTGCCAGCAGCGGACTAGCGAACACTGAAGCTTTCTTT.

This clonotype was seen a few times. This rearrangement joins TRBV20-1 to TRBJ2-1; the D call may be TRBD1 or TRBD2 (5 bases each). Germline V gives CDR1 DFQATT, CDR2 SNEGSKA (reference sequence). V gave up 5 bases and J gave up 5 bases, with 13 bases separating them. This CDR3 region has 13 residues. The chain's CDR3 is CSASGTSHNEQFF. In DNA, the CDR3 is TGCAGTGCTTCCGGGACGTCCCACAATGAGCAGTTCTTC.

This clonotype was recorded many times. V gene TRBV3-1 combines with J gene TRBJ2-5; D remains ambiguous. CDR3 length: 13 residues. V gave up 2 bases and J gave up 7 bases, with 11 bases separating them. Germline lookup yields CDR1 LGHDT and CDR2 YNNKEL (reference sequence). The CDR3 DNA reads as TGTGCCAGCAGCCAATCCCGGGTTGGGACCCAGTACTTC. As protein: CASSQSRVGTQYF.

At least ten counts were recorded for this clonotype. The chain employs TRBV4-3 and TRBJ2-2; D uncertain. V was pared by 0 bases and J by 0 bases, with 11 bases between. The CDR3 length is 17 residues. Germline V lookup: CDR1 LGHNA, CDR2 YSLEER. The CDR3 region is CASSQEASAANTGELFF. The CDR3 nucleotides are TGCGCCAGCAGCCAAGAGGCCAGCGCGGCGAACACCGGGGAGCTGTTTTTT.

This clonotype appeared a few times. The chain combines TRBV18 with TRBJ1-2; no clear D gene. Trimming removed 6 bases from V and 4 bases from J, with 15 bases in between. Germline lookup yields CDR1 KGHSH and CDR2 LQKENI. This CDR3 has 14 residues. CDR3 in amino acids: CASSPSRTPYGYTF. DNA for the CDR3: TGTGCCAGCTCCCCTTCTCGGACGCCCTATGGCTACACCTTC.

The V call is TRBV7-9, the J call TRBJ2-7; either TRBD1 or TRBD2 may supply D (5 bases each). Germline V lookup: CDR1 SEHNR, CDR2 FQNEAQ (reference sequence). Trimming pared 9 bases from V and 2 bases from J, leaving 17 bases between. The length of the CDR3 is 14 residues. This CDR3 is CASNRDAGTYEQYF. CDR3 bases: TGTGCCAGTAACCGGGACGCCGGCACCTACGAGCAGTACTTC.

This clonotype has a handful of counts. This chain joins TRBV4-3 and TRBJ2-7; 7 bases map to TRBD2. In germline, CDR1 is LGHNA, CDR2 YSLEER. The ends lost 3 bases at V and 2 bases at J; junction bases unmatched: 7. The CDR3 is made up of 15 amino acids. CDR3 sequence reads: CASSHTTGGPYEQYF. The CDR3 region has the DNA TGCGCCAGCAGCCATACGACGGGAGGACCCTACGAGCAGTACTTC.

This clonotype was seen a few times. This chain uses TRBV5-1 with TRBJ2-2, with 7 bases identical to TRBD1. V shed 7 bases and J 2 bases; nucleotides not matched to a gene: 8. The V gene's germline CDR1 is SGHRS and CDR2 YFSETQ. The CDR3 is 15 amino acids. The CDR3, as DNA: TGCGCCAGCGGACAACAGGGGTCTAACACCGGGGAGCTGTTTTTT. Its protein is CASGQQGSNTGELFF.

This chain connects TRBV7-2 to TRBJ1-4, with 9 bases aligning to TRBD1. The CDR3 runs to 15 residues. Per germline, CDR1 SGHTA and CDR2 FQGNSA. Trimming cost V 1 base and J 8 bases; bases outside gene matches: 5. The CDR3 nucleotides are TGTGCCAGCAGCTTAGGGGACAGGGCTTGGGAAAAACTGTTTTTT. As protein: CASSLGDRAWEKLFF.

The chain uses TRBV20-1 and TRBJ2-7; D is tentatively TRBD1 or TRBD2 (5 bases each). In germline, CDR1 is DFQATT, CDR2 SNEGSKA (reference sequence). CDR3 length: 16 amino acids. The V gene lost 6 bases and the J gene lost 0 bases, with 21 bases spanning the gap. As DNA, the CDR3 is TGCAGTGCACAACCCCACCGAAGGGACCCCTCCTACGAGCAGTACTTC. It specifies CSAQPHRRDPSYEQYF.

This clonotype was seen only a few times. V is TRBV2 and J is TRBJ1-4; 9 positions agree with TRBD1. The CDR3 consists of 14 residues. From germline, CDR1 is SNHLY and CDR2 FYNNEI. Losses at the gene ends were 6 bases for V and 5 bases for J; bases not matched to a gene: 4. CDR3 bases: TGTGCCAGCAGCGTGGGACAGGGAAATGAAAAACTGTTTTTT. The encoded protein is CASSVGQGNEKLFF.

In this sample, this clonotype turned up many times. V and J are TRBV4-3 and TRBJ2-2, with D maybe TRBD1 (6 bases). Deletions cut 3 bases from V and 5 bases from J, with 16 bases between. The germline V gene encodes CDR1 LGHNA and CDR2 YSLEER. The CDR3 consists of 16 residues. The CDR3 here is CASSQNPGQSTGELFF. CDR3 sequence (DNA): TGCGCCAGCAGCCAGAATCCTGGACAGAGTACCGGGGAGCTGTTTTTT.

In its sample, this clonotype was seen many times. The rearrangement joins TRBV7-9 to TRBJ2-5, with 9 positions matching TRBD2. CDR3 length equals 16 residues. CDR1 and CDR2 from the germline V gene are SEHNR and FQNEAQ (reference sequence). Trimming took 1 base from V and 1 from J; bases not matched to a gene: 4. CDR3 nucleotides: TGTGCCAGCAGCTTAGGACTAGCGGAGGGCCAAGAGACCCAGTACTTC. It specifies CASSLGLAEGQETQYF.

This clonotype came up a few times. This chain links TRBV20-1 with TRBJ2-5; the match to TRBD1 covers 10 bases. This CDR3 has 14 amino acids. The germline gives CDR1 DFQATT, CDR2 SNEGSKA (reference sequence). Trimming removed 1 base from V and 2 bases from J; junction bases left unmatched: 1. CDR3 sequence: CSARGQGAQETQYF. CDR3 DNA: TGCAGTGCTAGAGGACAGGGGGCACAAGAGACCCAGTACTTC.

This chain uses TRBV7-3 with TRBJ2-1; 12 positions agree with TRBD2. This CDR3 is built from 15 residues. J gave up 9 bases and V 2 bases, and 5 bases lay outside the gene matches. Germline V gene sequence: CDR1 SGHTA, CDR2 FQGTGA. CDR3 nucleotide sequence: TGTGCCAGCAGCTTAGTGTCTAGCGGGGGGGGTGAGCAGTTCTTC. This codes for CASSLVSSGGGEQFF.

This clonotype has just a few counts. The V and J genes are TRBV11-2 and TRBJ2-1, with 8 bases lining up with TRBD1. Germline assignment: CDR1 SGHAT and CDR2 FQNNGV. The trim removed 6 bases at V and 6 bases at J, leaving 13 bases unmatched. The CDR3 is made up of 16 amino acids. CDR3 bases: TGTGCCAGCAGACTAGCTCAGGGGGCTGCTAGCAATGAGCAGTTCTTC. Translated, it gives CASRLAQGAASNEQFF.

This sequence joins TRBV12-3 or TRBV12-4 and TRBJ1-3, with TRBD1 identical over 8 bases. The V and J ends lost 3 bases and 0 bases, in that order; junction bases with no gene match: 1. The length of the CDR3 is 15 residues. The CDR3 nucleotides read TGTGCCAGCAGTTTCGGACAGGGCTCTGGAAACACCATATATTTT. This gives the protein CASSFGQGSGNTIYF.